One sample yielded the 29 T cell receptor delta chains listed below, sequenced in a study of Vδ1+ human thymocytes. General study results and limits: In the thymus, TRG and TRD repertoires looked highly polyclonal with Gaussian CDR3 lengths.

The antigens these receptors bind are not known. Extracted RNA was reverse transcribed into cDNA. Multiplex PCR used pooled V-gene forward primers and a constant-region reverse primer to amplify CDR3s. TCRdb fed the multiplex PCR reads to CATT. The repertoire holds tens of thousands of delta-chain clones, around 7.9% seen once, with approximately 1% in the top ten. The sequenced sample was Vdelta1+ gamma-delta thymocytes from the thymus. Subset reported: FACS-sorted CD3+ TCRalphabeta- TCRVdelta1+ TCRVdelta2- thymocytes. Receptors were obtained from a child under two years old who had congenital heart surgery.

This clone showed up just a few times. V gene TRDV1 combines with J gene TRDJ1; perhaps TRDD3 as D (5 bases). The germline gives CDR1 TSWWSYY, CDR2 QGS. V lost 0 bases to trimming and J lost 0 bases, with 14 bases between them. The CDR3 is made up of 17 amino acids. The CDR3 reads CALGELLGDAYTDKLIF. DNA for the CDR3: TGTGCTCTTGGGGAACTACTAGGGGACGCTTACACCGATAAACTCATCTTT.

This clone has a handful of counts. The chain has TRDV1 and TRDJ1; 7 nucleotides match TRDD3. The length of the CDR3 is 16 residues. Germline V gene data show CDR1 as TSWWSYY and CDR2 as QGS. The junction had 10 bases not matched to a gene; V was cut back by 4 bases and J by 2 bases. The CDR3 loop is CALGVPWEGDTDKLIF. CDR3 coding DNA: TGTGCTCTTGGGGTCCCTTGGGAGGGGGATACCGATAAACTCATCTTT.

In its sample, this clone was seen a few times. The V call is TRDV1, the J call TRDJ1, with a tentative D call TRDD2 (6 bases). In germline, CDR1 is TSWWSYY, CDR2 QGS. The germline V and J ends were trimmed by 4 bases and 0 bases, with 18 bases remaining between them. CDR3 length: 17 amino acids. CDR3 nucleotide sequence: TGTGCTCTTGGGGCCCTTCCCCCGGGCCCGTACACCGATAAACTCATCTTT. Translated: CALGALPPGPYTDKLIF.

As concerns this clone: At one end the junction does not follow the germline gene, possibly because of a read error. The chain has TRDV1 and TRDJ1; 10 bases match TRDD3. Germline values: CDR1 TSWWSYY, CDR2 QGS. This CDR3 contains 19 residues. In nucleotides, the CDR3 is TGTGCCCTTGGGGAACTAGGGGGCTGGGGGATAAGTTACACCGATAAACCCATCTTT. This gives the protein CALGELGGWGISYTDKPIF.

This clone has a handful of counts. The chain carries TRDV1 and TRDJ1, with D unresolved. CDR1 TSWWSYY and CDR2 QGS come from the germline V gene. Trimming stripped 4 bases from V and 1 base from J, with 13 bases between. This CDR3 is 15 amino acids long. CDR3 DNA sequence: TGTGCTCTTGGGGGTACACTTCGGGCCACCGATAAACTCATCTTT. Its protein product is CALGGTLRATDKLIF.

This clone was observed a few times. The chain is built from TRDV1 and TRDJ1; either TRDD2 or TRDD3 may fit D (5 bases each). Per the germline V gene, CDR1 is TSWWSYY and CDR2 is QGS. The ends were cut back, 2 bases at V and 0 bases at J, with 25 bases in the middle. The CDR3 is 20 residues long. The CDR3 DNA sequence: TGTGCTCTTGGGGAATGGAGGCCTTCTCGCCGTACTGGCGACACCGATAAACTCATCTTT. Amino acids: CALGEWRPSRRTGDTDKLIF.

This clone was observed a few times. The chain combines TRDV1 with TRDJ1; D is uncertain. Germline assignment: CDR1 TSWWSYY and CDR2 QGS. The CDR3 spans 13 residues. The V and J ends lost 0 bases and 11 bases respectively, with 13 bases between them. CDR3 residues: CALGELHRLQLIF. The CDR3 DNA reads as TGTGCTCTTGGGGAACTTCACCGATTACAGCTCATCTTT.

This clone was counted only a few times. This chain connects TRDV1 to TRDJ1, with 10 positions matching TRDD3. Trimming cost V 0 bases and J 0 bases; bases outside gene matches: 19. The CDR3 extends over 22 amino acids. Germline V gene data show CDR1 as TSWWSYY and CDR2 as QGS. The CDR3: CALGELRLPTYWGMRYTDKLIF. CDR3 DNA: TGTGCTCTTGGGGAACTTCGGCTTCCTACGTACTGGGGGATGAGGTACACCGATAAACTCATCTTT.

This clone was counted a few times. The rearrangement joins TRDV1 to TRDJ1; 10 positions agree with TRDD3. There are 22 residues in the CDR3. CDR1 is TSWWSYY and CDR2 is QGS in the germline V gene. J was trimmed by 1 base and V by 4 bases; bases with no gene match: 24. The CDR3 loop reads CALGATTRKLGGYARGTDKLIF. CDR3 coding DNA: TGTGCTCTTGGGGCGACTACGAGGAAACTGGGGGGATACGCCCGGGGCACCGATAAACTCATCTTT.

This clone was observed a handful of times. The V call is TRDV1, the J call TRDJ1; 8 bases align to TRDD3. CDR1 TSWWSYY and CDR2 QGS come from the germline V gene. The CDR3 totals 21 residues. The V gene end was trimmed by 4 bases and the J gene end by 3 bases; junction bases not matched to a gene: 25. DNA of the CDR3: TGTGCTCTTGGGGGCCGATATTCCTATACCGGTGGGGATACCCACCCCGATAAACTCATCTTT. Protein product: CALGGRYSYTGGDTHPDKLIF.

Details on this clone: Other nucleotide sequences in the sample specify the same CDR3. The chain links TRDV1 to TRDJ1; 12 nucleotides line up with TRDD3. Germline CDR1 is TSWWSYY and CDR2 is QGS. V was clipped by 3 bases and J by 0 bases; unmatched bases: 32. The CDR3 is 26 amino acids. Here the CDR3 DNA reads TGTGCTCTTGGGGATCCAGCGGATTCACTTCATTCCTACTGGGGGATACCGATGGGCCACACCGATAAACTCATCTTT. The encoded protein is CALGDPADSLHSYWGIPMGHTDKLIF.

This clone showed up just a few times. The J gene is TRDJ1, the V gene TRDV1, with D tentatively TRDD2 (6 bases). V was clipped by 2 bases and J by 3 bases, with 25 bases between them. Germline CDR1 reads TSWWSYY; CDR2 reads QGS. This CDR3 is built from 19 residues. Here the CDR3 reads CALGEGSYLPECGADKLIF. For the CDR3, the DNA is TGTGCTCTTGGGGAAGGGTCCTACCTCCCAGAATGTGGCGCCGATAAACTCATCTTT.

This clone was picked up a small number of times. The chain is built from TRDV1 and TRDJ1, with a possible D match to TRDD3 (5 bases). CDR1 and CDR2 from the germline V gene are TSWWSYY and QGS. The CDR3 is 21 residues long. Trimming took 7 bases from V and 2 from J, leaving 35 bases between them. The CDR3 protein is CALVLGPDNKWAGRATDKLIF. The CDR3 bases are TGTGCTCTTGTCCTCGGTCCGGATAATAAATGGGCCGGCAGGGCAACCGATAAACTCATCTTT.

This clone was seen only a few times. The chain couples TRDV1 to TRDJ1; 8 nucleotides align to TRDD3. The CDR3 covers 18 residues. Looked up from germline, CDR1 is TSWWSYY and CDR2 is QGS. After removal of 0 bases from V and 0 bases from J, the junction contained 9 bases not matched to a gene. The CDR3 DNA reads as TGTGCTCTTGGGGAACTCAACCGTACTGGGGGTTACACCGATAAACTCATCTTT. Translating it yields CALGELNRTGGYTDKLIF.

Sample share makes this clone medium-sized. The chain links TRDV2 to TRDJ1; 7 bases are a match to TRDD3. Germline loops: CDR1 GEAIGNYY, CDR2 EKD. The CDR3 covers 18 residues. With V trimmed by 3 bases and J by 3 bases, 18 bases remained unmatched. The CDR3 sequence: CACDLGGLTGAYPDKLIF. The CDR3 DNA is TGTGCCTGTGACTTAGGGGGGCTTACTGGGGCCTACCCCGATAAACTCATCTTT.

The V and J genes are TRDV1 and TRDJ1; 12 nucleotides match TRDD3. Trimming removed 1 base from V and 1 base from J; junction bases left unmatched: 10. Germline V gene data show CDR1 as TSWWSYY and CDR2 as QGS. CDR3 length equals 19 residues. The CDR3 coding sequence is TGTGCTCTTGGGGAACCGTTCCCCTGGGGGATACGGGGCACCGATAAACTCATCTTT. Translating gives CALGEPFPWGIRGTDKLIF.

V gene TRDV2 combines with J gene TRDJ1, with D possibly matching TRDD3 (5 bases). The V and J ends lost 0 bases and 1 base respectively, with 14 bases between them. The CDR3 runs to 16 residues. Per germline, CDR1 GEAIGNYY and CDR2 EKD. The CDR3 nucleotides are TGTGCCTGTGACACCGAGCTCCGGGGGCCCACCGATAAACTCATCTTT. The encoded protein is CACDTELRGPTDKLIF.

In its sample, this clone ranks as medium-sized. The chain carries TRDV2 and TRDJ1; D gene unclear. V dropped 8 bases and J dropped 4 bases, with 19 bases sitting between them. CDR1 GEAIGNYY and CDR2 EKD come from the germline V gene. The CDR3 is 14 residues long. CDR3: CASGSKAHSDKLIF. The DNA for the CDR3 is TGTGCCTCAGGAAGTAAGGCGCACAGCGATAAACTCATCTTT.

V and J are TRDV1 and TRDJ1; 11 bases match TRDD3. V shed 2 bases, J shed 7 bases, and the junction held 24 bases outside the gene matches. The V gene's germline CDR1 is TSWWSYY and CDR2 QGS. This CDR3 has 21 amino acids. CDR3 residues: CALGEFLRETPGGYSGGKLIF. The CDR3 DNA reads TGTGCTCTTGGGGAATTTCTTAGGGAAACCCCTGGGGGATACTCGGGTGGTAAACTCATCTTT.

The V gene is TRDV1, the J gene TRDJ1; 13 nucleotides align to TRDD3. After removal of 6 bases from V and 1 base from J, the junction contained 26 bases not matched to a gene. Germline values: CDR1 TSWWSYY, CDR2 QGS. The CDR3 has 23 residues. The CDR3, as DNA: TGTGCTCTTGGTCGGGGGCCTTCCCCCATTACTGGGGGATACGCTCCCCTCACCGATAAACTCATCTTT. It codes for CALGRGPSPITGGYAPLTDKLIF.

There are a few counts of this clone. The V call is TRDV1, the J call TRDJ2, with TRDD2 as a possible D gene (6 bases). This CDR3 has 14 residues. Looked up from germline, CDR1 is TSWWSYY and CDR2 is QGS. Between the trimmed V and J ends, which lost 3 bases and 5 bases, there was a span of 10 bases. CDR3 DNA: TGTGCTCTTGGGGATCCTTCCACAACAGCACAACTCTTCTTT. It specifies CALGDPSTTAQLFF.

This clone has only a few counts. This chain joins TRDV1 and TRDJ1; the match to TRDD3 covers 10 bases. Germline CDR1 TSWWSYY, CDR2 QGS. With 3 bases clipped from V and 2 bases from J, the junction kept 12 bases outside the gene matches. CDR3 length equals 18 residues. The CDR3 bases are TGTGCTCTTGGGGAGCCCCACTTCCTACTGGGGGATACCGATAAACTCATCTTT. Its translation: CALGEPHFLLGDTDKLIF.

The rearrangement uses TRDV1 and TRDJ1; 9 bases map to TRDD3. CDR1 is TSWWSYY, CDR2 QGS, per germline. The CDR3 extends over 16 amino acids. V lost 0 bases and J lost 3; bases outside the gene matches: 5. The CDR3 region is CALGELSGGCSDKLIF. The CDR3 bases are TGTGCTCTTGGGGAACTTTCTGGGGGATGCTCCGATAAACTCATCTTT.

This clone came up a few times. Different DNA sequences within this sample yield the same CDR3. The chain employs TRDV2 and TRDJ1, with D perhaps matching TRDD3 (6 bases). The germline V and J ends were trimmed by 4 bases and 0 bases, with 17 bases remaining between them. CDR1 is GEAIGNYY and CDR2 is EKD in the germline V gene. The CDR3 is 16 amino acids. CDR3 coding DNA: TGTGCCTGTGAAGACGATCGGGGGACCCACACCGATAAACTCATCTTT. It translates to CACEDDRGTHTDKLIF.

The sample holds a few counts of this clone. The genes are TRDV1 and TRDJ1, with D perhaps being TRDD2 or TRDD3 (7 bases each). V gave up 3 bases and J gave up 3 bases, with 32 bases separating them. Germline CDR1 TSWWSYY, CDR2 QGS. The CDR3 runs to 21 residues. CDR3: CALGEGDAFLRGDSTPDKLIF. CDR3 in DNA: TGTGCTCTTGGGGAGGGGGATGCTTTCCTACGAGGGGATAGTACCCCCGATAAACTCATCTTT.

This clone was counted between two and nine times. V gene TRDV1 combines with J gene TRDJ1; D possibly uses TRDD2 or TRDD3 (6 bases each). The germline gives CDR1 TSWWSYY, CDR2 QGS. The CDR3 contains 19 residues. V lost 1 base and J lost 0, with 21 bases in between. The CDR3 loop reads CALGEHLLRGGVDTDKLIF. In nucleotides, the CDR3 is TGTGCTCTTGGGGAACACCTCCTACGTGGGGGGGTAGACACCGATAAACTCATCTTT.

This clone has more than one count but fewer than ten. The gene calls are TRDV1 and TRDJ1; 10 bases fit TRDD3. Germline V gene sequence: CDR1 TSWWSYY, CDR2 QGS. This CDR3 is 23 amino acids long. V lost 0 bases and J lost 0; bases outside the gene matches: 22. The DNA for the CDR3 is TGTGCTCTTGGGGAACTGAAGGCCTTCCTCCGTACTGGGGGATCTCAGTACACCGATAAACTCATCTTT. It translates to CALGELKAFLRTGGSQYTDKLIF.

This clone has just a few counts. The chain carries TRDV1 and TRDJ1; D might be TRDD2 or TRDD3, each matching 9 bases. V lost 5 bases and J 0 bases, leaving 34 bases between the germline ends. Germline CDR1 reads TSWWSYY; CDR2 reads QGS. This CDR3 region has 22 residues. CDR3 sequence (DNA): TGTGCTCTTGGGCTCACGGCCTTCCTACTGGGGGACCCCGACGTTTACACCGATAAACTCATCTTT. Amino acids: CALGLTAFLLGDPDVYTDKLIF.

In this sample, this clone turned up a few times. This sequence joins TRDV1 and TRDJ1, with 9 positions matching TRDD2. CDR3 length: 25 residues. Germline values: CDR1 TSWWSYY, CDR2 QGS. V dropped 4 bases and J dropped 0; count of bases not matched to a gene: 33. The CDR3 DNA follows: TGTGCTCTTGGGGTTCCCTGGCCTTCCTACAACCGGGGGACGCCCAAGGCTACGTACACCGATAAACTCATCTTT. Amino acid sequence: CALGVPWPSYNRGTPKATYTDKLIF.